Presented here are 31 T cell receptor beta chains from one specimen sequenced in a study of blood T cells in healthy people across ages. A second about 7 to 11 cycle PCR used barcoded and J-beta primers. TCRdb re-called the 5' RACE reads with MiXCR, one entry per CDR3 protein. Of 650,000 to 800,000 distinct CDR3 sequences in the sample, roughly 44% were seen once. Source material: blood. These receptors were obtained from a man between 60 and 75 years old in good health.

A word on this clonotype: This may be a read error, as it is one base from a much larger clone. The chain recombines TRBV4-3 with TRBJ2-6; D may be TRBD1 (6 bases). Germline V lookup: CDR1 LGHNA, CDR2 YSLEER. The CDR3 totals 17 residues. The ends were cut back, 8 bases at V and 0 bases at J, with 17 bases in the middle. The CDR3 DNA follows: TGCGCCAGCGGCCGAGAATTGGGGGCCTCTGGGGCCAACGTCCTGACTTTC. Translation: CASGRELGASGANVLTF.

This chain links TRBV5-1 with TRBJ2-4; 9 bases are shared with TRBD2. The J call is doubtful: the DNA matches TRBJ2-7 better. This CDR3 is 15 amino acids long. Germline loops: CDR1 SGHRS, CDR2 YFSETQ. This CDR3 is CASSLAAGGIYEQYF. The CDR3 nucleotides are TGCGCCAGCAGCTTGGCAGCGGGGGGCATCTACGAGCAGTACTTC.

This chain connects TRBV5-1 to TRBJ2-7; D tentatively fits TRBD1 or TRBD2 (5 bases each). Germline V gene lookup returns CDR1 SGHRS and CDR2 YFSETQ. This CDR3 comprises 20 residues. Trimming stripped 4 bases from V and 2 bases from J, with 31 bases between. In nucleotides, the CDR3 is TGCGCCAGCAGCGTAGAACCCGGGACCTACACCGACTGGAAGGCCTACGAGCAGTACTTC. Translating it yields CASSVEPGTYTDWKAYEQYF. Variable domain in full (rest from reference TRBV5-1 and TRBJ2-7): KAGVTQTPRYLIKTRGQQVTLSCSPISGHRSVSWYQQTPGQGLQFLFEYFSETQRNKGNFPGRFSGRQFSNSRSEMNVSTLELGDSALYLCASSVEPGTYTDWKAYEQYFGPGTRLTVT.

The rearrangement links TRBV7-3 to TRBJ1-2, with D perhaps matching TRBD1 (6 bases). V gave up 2 bases and J gave up 6 bases, with 22 bases separating them. CDR1 is SGHTA, CDR2 FQGTGA, per germline. The CDR3 extends over 17 amino acids. The CDR3 DNA is TGTGCCAGCAGCTTATTTTGGGGGGGCGGCAGGGATCATGGCTACACCTTC. Translating gives CASSLFWGGGRDHGYTF.

V usage is TRBV7-2 and J usage is TRBJ2-2; TRBD2 aligns across 8 bases. This CDR3 is 16 amino acids long. With 3 bases clipped from V and 5 bases from J, the junction kept 8 bases outside the gene matches. Germline CDR1 is SGHTA and CDR2 is FQGNSA. This chain's CDR3 is CASSFAPGGRTGELFF. CDR3 coding DNA: TGTGCCAGCAGCTTTGCTCCGGGGGGGCGGACCGGGGAGCTGTTTTTT. Based on the CDR3 plus reference TRBV7-2 and TRBJ2-2, the full variable domain is GAGVSQSPSNKVTEKGKDVELRCDPISGHTALYWYRQSLGQGLEFLIYFQGNSAPDKSGLPSDRFSAERTGGSVSTLTIQRTQQEDSAVYLCASSFAPGGRTGELFFGEGSRLTVL.

The chain employs TRBV3-1 and TRBJ2-7; the D is unclear. The J call may be in error: the DNA end matches TRBJ2-5 better. Germline CDR1 and CDR2: LGHDT and YNNKEL (reference sequence). The CDR3 contains 12 residues. CDR3 DNA: TGTGCCAGCAGCCTCCTTATTGAGACCCAGTACTTC. This translates into CASSLLIETQYF.

The table lists this clonotype with a few counts. The V and J genes are TRBV29-1 and TRBJ2-3; D gene unclear. The CDR3 is 13 amino acids. The V end lost 0 bases, the J end lost 5 bases, and 9 bases lay between the germline ends. Germline CDR1 and CDR2: SQVTM and ANQGSEA. The CDR3 here is CSVEERSVDTQYF. The CDR3 DNA reads TGCAGCGTTGAAGAGCGGTCCGTAGATACGCAGTATTTT.

This clonotype was counted only a few times. The gene calls are TRBV14 and TRBJ1-1; 9 bases line up with TRBD1. After removal of 4 bases from V and 4 bases from J, the junction contained 4 bases not matched to a gene. Germline V CDR1 and CDR2: SGHDN, FVKESK. The CDR3 loop spans 14 amino acids. This CDR3 is CASSRQGGGTEAFF. In nucleotides, the CDR3 is TGTGCCAGCAGCCGACAGGGGGGAGGCACTGAAGCTTTCTTT.

The rearrangement uses TRBV7-9 and TRBJ1-4; maybe TRBD1 (6 bases). There are 15 residues in the CDR3. V gave up 5 bases and J gave up 7 bases, with 17 bases separating them. Looked up from germline, CDR1 is SEHNR and CDR2 is FQNEAQ (reference sequence). This CDR3 is CASSLQTGGGEKLFF. The CDR3 nucleotides are TGTGCCAGCAGCCTGCAGACAGGCGGAGGTGAAAAACTGTTTTTT.

This clonotype appeared a few times. V gene TRBV24-1 combines with J gene TRBJ2-2; 11 bases are shared with TRBD2. The CDR3 spans 16 residues. The trim removed 4 bases at V and 4 bases at J, leaving 4 bases unmatched. The germline V gene has CDR1 KGHDR and CDR2 SFDVKD. Here the CDR3 DNA reads TGTGCCACCAGTGACTCGACTAGCGGGGCCACCGGGGAGCTGTTTTTT. It translates to CATSDSTSGATGELFF.

V usage is TRBV20-1 and J usage is TRBJ2-1; tentatively, D is TRBD1 (5 bases). Germline values: CDR1 DFQATT, CDR2 SNEGSKA (reference sequence). The CDR3 runs to 12 residues. Trimming cost V 0 bases and J 8 bases, with 8 bases left between them. CDR3 protein: CSARDQGDEQFF. In nucleotides, the CDR3 is TGCAGTGCTAGAGATCAGGGCGATGAGCAGTTCTTC.

This clonotype was found a few times. The chain is built from TRBV20-1 and TRBJ2-3; the D is unclear. This CDR3 is built from 13 residues. Germline V gives CDR1 DFQATT, CDR2 SNEGSKA (reference sequence). Trimming shortened V by 6 bases and J by 2 bases, and 12 bases separated the two germline ends. Here the CDR3 reads CSAYSSLTDTQYF. As DNA, the CDR3 is TGCAGTGCCTACAGCTCTCTCACAGATACGCAGTATTTT.

The chain links TRBV28 to TRBJ1-1; D is unresolved. V dropped 5 bases and J dropped 4 bases, with 20 bases sitting between them. Per the germline V gene, CDR1 is MDHEN and CDR2 is SYDVKM. This CDR3 is built from 16 residues. In DNA form, the CDR3 reads TGTGCCAGCAGTCATAGTCCCCGTCAGGCAGGCACTGAAGCTTTCTTT. Amino acid sequence: CASSHSPRQAGTEAFF.

This clonotype was found once. V usage is TRBV5-8 and J usage is TRBJ1-2; D is uncertain. The CDR3 loop spans 10 amino acids. V was clipped by 4 bases and J by 8 bases, with 6 bases between them. The V gene's germline CDR1 is SGHTS and CDR2 YDEGEE. The CDR3 loop reads CASSPSGYTF. Here the CDR3 DNA reads TGTGCCAGCAGCCCATCGGGCTACACCTTC.

This clonotype occurred a few times. The chain couples TRBV7-9 to TRBJ2-2; a weak D match, TRBD1 (5 bases). Germline V gene lookup returns CDR1 SEHNR and CDR2 FQNEAQ (reference sequence). The CDR3 totals 14 residues. V gave up 4 bases and J gave up 1 base, with 7 bases separating them. The CDR3 loop reads CASSSTGNTGELFF. CDR3 in DNA: TGTGCCAGCAGCTCAACAGGGAACACCGGGGAGCTGTTTTTT.

V usage is TRBV14 and J usage is TRBJ2-1, with a possible D match to TRBD1 (6 bases). Germline CDR1 and CDR2: SGHDN and FVKESK. The CDR3 spans 18 residues. The V end was cut by 2 bases, the J end by 2 bases, with 19 bases between. Here the CDR3 reads CASSQSVGAPTTYNEQFF. The CDR3 DNA reads TGTGCCAGCAGCCAAAGTGTGGGGGCTCCAACGACCTACAATGAGCAGTTCTTC.

J is TRBJ2-2 and V is TRBV27; 10 nucleotides match TRBD2. CDR1 is MNHEY and CDR2 is SMNVEV in the germline V gene (reference sequence). Trimming at V came to 3 bases and at J to 5 bases, leaving 6 bases not matched to a gene. The CDR3 sequence is 16 residues long. Here the CDR3 DNA reads TGTGCCAGCAGTTTTGCCCTAGCGGGGGATACCGGGGAGCTGTTTTTT. This sequence encodes CASSFALAGDTGELFF.

The V and J genes are TRBV9 and TRBJ2-2; 8 bases agree with TRBD2. The CDR3 sequence is 15 residues long. The V gene's germline CDR1 is SGDLS and CDR2 YYNGEE. V dropped 4 bases and J dropped 7; count of bases not matched to a gene: 9. The CDR3: CASSPTGLAGGELFF. In DNA form, the CDR3 reads TGTGCCAGCAGCCCCACCGGGCTAGCGGGCGGGGAGCTGTTTTTT.

This clonotype was seen more than once but under ten times. The rearrangement uses TRBV14 and TRBJ2-1; D remains ambiguous. V lost 0 bases to trimming and J lost 3 bases, with 12 bases between them. CDR3 size: 16 residues. Germline lookup yields CDR1 SGHDN and CDR2 FVKESK. CDR3 in amino acids: CASSQDWRPGYNEQFF. CDR3 DNA sequence: TGTGCCAGCAGCCAAGATTGGCGGCCAGGCTACAATGAGCAGTTCTTC.

In this sample, this clonotype turned up a few times. The chain uses TRBV6-6 and TRBJ2-4; 7 bases agree with TRBD1. The closer fit of TRBJ2-7 to the DNA end suggests the J call may be wrong. The CDR3 has 13 amino acids. Germline V gene sequence: CDR1 MNHNY, CDR2 SVGAGI (reference sequence). The CDR3 reads CASSPRQGGEQYF. The DNA of the CDR3 is TGTGCCAGCAGTCCCAGACAGGGTGGCGAGCAGTACTTC.

V is TRBV6-4 and J is TRBJ1-2; the D is unclear. This CDR3 has 12 residues. Looked up from germline, CDR1 is MRHNA and CDR2 is SNTAGT. Trimming pared 2 bases from V and 8 bases from J, leaving 9 bases between. CDR3 in amino acids: CASSDTTGGYTF. The CDR3, as DNA: TGTGCCAGCAGTGACACCACGGGGGGCTACACCTTC.

This clonotype has just a few counts. The CDR3 protein is CASSQAKQDNKQYF. The DNA of the CDR3 is TGCGCCAGCAGCCAAGCGAAACAGGATAACAAGCAGTACTTC. The rearrangement joins TRBV4-1 to TRBJ2-7; a possible D gene is TRBD1 (5 bases). V was clipped by 1 base and J by 8 bases, with 15 bases between them. CDR1 and CDR2 (germline): MGHRA, YSYEKL. The CDR3 runs 14 residues.

V usage is TRBV5-5 and J usage is TRBJ1-1, with 9 bases fitting TRBD1. Trimming at V came to 0 bases and at J to 2 bases, leaving 5 bases not matched to a gene. The CDR3 totals 16 residues. CDR1 is SGHKS, CDR2 YYEKEE, per germline (reference sequence). For the CDR3, the DNA is TGTGCCAGCAGCTTGGGACGGGACAGGGCTAACACTGAAGCTTTCTTT. This sequence encodes CASSLGRDRANTEAFF. The variable domain in full, with the rest retrieved from reference TRBV5-5 and TRBJ1-1, is DAGVTQSPTHLIKTRGQQVTLRCSPISGHKSVSWYQQVLGQGPQFIFQYYEKEERGRGNFPDRFSARQFPNYSSELNVNALLLGDSALYLCASSLGRDRANTEAFFGQGTRLTVV.

This clonotype has more than one count but fewer than ten. This chain links TRBV11-3 with TRBJ2-5; 9 bases are shared with TRBD2. This CDR3 contains 18 residues. The trim removed 1 base at V and 2 bases at J, leaving 11 bases unmatched. Germline V CDR1 and CDR2: SGHNT, YENEEA. CDR3 sequence reads: CASSLGRSGGSIQETQYF. The CDR3 region has the DNA TGTGCCAGCAGCTTAGGCCGAAGCGGGGGGTCGATTCAAGAGACCCAGTACTTC.

This sequence joins TRBV5-1 and TRBJ1-2; 7 nucleotides align to TRBD1. The germline V gene encodes CDR1 SGHRS and CDR2 YFSETQ. V was pared by 4 bases and J by 4 bases, with 7 bases of the junction left unmatched. CDR3 size: 14 residues. CDR3 loop: CASSPGRGPYGYTF. The CDR3 coding sequence is TGCGCCAGCAGCCCAGGAAGGGGGCCCTATGGCTACACCTTC. The entire variable domain, with the rest obtained from reference TRBV5-1 and TRBJ1-2, is as follows: KAGVTQTPRYLIKTRGQQVTLSCSPISGHRSVSWYQQTPGQGLQFLFEYFSETQRNKGNFPGRFSGRQFSNSRSEMNVSTLELGDSALYLCASSPGRGPYGYTFGSGTRLTVV.

In the case of this clonotype: The germline gene is not matched at one end of the junction; a read error may be the cause. V usage is TRBV5-1 and J usage is TRBJ2-5; 7 nucleotides line up with TRBD1. This CDR3 spans 15 amino acids. Germline CDR1 and CDR2: SGHRS and YFSETQ. CDR3 nucleotide sequence: TGCGCCGGCAGCGTTGGGACAGCCGTCCAAGAGACCCAGTACTTC. It encodes CAGSVGTAVQETQYF.

The chain carries TRBV29-1 and TRBJ1-2; D remains ambiguous. The germline V gene has CDR1 SQVTM and CDR2 ANQGSEA. The germline V and J ends were trimmed by 4 bases and 4 bases, with 7 bases remaining between them. This CDR3 is built from 11 residues. The CDR3 DNA follows: TGCAGCGTTGGTGGTAGCTATGGCTACACCTTC. It translates to CSVGGSYGYTF.

The CDR3 sequence: CASSVSQSYSPLHF. CDR3 in DNA: TGTGCCAGCAGTGTATCCCAATCTTATTCACCCCTCCACTTT. This chain links TRBV2 with TRBJ1-6; D remains ambiguous. The ends were cut back, 4 bases at V and 8 bases at J, with 12 bases in the middle. Germline-derived CDR1 and CDR2 are SNHLY and FYNNEI. This CDR3 has 14 residues. Using reference TRBV2 and TRBJ1-6 for the parts outside the CDR3, the full variable domain is EPEVTQTPSHQVTQMGQEVILRCVPISNHLYFYWYRQILGQKVEFLVSFYNNEISEKSEIFDDQFSVERPDGSNFTLKIRSTKLEDSAMYFCASSVSQSYSPLHFGNGTRLTVT.

This clonotype was counted at least ten times. The gene calls are TRBV6-2 or TRBV6-3 and TRBJ2-5, with 9 bases fitting TRBD1. The germline V gene encodes CDR1 MNHEY and CDR2 SVGEGT. The CDR3 totals 16 residues. After removal of 2 bases from V and 2 bases from J, the junction contained 6 bases not matched to a gene. CDR3 sequence (DNA): TGTGCCAGCAGTTACCTACAGGGGGCCGTACAAGAGACCCAGTACTTC. This gives the protein CASSYLQGAVQETQYF.

The chain carries TRBV6-5 and TRBJ2-1; 8 bases are shared with TRBD1. Germline V gives CDR1 MNHEY, CDR2 SVGAGI. Trimming at V came to 2 bases and at J to 8 bases, leaving 8 bases not matched to a gene. This CDR3 region has 15 residues. The CDR3 sequence is CASSYKQTGGDEQFF. For the CDR3, the DNA is TGTGCCAGCAGTTACAAACAAACAGGGGGTGATGAGCAGTTCTTC.

This clonotype was observed many times. The CDR3 region has the DNA TGTGCCAGCTCACCTGCCGGGACTGGAATGGTATCATCCCAGCATTTT. This sequence encodes CASSPAGTGMVSSQHF. This chain links TRBV18 with TRBJ1-5, with D possibly matching TRBD1 (5 bases). In germline, CDR1 is KGHSH, CDR2 LQKENI. Trimming stripped 3 bases from V and 11 bases from J, with 23 bases between. This CDR3 comprises 16 residues.